The next 28 T cell receptor beta chains were all read from a single sample in a study of blood T cell repertoires in COVID-19. Libraries were prepared by immunoSEQ multiplex PCR; TCRdb keeps only in-frame clonotypes and omits some of them. There are about 320,000 clones in the sample; approximately 88% occur only once, and approximately 9% lies in the top ten. The sample was PBMCs or T cells enriched from blood (not recorded which). Receptors were obtained from a woman aged 18-30 years who had recovered from COVID-19.

The V call is TRBV18, the J call TRBJ2-7; a possible D gene is TRBD2 (5 bases). CDR1 is KGHSH and CDR2 is LQKENI in the germline V gene. Trimming removed 1 base from V and 2 bases from J, with 12 bases in between. This CDR3 contains 15 residues. The CDR3 here is CASSPRPREPYEQYF. The CDR3 DNA reads TGTGCCAGCTCACCACGACCGAGGGAGCCCTACGAGCAGTACTTC.

The chain joins TRBV6-5 to TRBJ1-2, with D possibly being TRBD1 (6 bases). The CDR3 covers 13 residues. The V end lost 5 bases, the J end lost 3 bases, and 10 bases lay between the germline ends. Per the germline V gene, CDR1 is MNHEY and CDR2 is SVGAGI. The CDR3 reads CASSRTDYYGYTF. The CDR3, as DNA: TGTGCCAGCAGTCGGACAGACTACTATGGCTACACCTTC.

The chain recombines TRBV5-6 with TRBJ1-2; 7 bases match TRBD1. This CDR3 region has 18 residues. Germline V gene sequence: CDR1 SGHDT, CDR2 YYEEEE. With 2 bases clipped from V and 2 bases from J, the junction kept 15 bases outside the gene matches. This chain's CDR3 is CASSFPTRDRAENYGYTF. Here the CDR3 DNA reads TGTGCCAGCAGCTTCCCCACCCGGGACAGAGCTGAAAACTATGGCTACACCTTC.

The V gene is TRBV7-2, the J gene TRBJ1-3, with D perhaps matching TRBD1 (6 bases). The CDR3 sequence is 17 residues long. Trimming removed 2 bases from V and 0 bases from J, with 14 bases in between. Germline values: CDR1 SGHTA, CDR2 FQGNSA. The CDR3: CASSLYRDTSSGNTIYF. For the CDR3, the DNA is TGTGCCAGCAGCTTATATAGGGACACCTCCTCTGGAAACACCATATATTTT.

The chain carries TRBV6-5 and TRBJ1-6; no clear D gene. This CDR3 region has 14 residues. CDR1 MNHEY and CDR2 SVGAGI come from the germline V gene. Trimming shortened V by 6 bases and J by 5 bases, and 11 bases separated the two germline ends. The CDR3 loop reads CASRSRLNNSPLHF. The CDR3 coding sequence is TGTGCCAGCAGGTCGAGGTTGAATAATTCACCCCTCCACTTT.

This chain joins TRBV28 and TRBJ2-1, with TRBD2 matching over 9 bases. After removal of 2 bases from V and 10 bases from J, the junction contained 9 bases not matched to a gene. The CDR3 is 15 residues long. Germline-derived CDR1 and CDR2 are MDHEN and SYDVKM. The CDR3 is CASSLAGGPQREQFF. The CDR3 coding sequence is TGTGCCAGCAGTTTAGCGGGAGGGCCCCAGAGGGAGCAGTTCTTC.

The genes are TRBV3-1 (or the pseudogene TRBV3-2) and TRBJ1-2; 7 nucleotides align to TRBD1. The CDR3 covers 15 residues. V shed 4 bases and J 3 bases; nucleotides not matched to a gene: 8. From germline, CDR1 is LGHDT and CDR2 YNNKEL (reference sequence). For the CDR3, the DNA is TGTGCCAGCAGCCCACAGGGGCTATTCGACTATGGCTACACCTTC. Amino acids: CASSPQGLFDYGYTF.

This clone is a singleton in its sample. CDR3 nucleotides: TGTGCCAGCAGCTTGGAACTAGCTTCGGCCAATGAGCAGTTCTTC. Protein: CASSLELASANEQFF. The chain joins TRBV5-6 to TRBJ2-1; the D gene is possibly TRBD2 (6 bases). The germline V gene has CDR1 SGHDT and CDR2 YYEEEE. V was trimmed by 0 bases and J by 6 bases, leaving 13 bases between them. The CDR3 is made up of 15 amino acids.

This chain links TRBV21-1 with TRBJ2-7; the table calls TRBD1, which could not be checked here. TRBV21-1 is described as a pseudogene. The CDR3 length is 17 residues. The CDR3, as DNA: TGTGCCAGCAGCAAAGGGGAGAACAGGGGTGTGAGTCACGAGCAGTACTTC. Its protein product is CASSKGENRGVSHEQYF.

The chain uses TRBV18 and TRBJ2-7; 7 nucleotides line up with TRBD2. The CDR3 consists of 14 residues. With V trimmed by 1 base and J by 7 bases, 7 bases remained unmatched. Germline V lookup: CDR1 KGHSH, CDR2 LQKENI. DNA for the CDR3: TGTGCCAGCTCACCACGTCCCAGGGAGGGAGAGCAGTACTTC. This gives the protein CASSPRPREGEQYF.

The chain has TRBV4-2 and TRBJ2-1, with a possible D match to TRBD2 (6 bases). This CDR3 region has 17 residues. The V end was cut by 0 bases, the J end by 5 bases, with 17 bases between. Germline V gene sequence: CDR1 LGHNA, CDR2 YNFKEQ. The CDR3, as DNA: TGTGCCAGCAGCCAAGAGCAGGTGGGACTGTACAACAATGAGCAGTTCTTC. This codes for CASSQEQVGLYNNEQFF.

This chain joins TRBV28 and TRBJ2-1; the match to TRBD2 covers 7 bases. The CDR3 consists of 16 residues. V lost 4 bases to trimming and J lost 7 bases; unmatched junction nucleotides: 13. The germline V gene encodes CDR1 MDHEN and CDR2 SYDVKM. The chain's CDR3 is CASSWGGEGRRNEQFF. The CDR3, as DNA: TGTGCCAGCAGTTGGGGTGGGGAGGGTAGAAGGAATGAGCAGTTCTTC.

This chain joins TRBV4-2 and TRBJ2-7, with 12 positions matching TRBD2. CDR1 is LGHNA and CDR2 is YNFKEQ in the germline V gene. This CDR3 has 17 residues. V was pared by 4 bases and J by 5 bases, with 12 bases of the junction left unmatched. CDR3 sequence reads: CASSRLSGTSGSHEQYF. The CDR3, as DNA: TGTGCCAGCAGCCGATTATCCGGGACTAGCGGGTCCCACGAGCAGTACTTC.

This clone has a handful of counts. In the same sample, other DNA sequences code for this CDR3. The V gene is TRBV7-9, the J gene TRBJ1-3; D gene unclear. This CDR3 is built from 14 residues. V lost 1 base to trimming and J lost 0 bases, with 4 bases between them. Germline V gene data show CDR1 as SEHNR and CDR2 as FQNEAQ (reference sequence). CDR3 in amino acids: CASSLGVSGNTIYF. CDR3 nucleotides: TGTGCCAGCAGCTTAGGAGTCTCTGGAAACACCATATATTTT.

The chain uses TRBV5-1 and TRBJ2-1; a possible D gene is TRBD1 (6 bases). Germline V gene lookup returns CDR1 SGHRS and CDR2 YFSETQ. The CDR3 sequence is 14 residues long. V lost 0 bases and J 5 bases, leaving 9 bases between the germline ends. In nucleotides, the CDR3 is TGCGCCAGCAGCTTGGAACCAGGGGACAATGAGCAGTTCTTC. It specifies CASSLEPGDNEQFF.

This rearrangement joins TRBV5-1 to TRBJ2-7; D remains ambiguous. The CDR3 is 14 residues long. From germline, CDR1 is SGHRS and CDR2 YFSETQ. V was cut by 3 bases and J by 1 base, with 11 bases left in between. CDR3 DNA: TGCGCCAGCAGCTCGACTGACGGATCCTACGAGCAGTACTTC. Its protein is CASSSTDGSYEQYF.

This clone has only a few counts. The chain combines TRBV5-5 with TRBJ2-7; 7 nucleotides line up with TRBD2. The junction had 8 bases not matched to a gene; V was cut back by 2 bases and J by 6 bases. Germline-derived CDR1 and CDR2 are SGHKS and YYEKEE (reference sequence). The CDR3 contains 14 residues. CDR3 sequence: CASSFDPTGGEQYF. DNA for the CDR3: TGTGCCAGCAGCTTTGATCCGACGGGAGGCGAGCAGTACTTC. Supplemented by reference TRBV5-5 and TRBJ2-7, the full variable domain reads DAGVTQSPTHLIKTRGQQVTLRCSPISGHKSVSWYQQVLGQGPQFIFQYYEKEERGRGNFPDRFSARQFPNYSSELNVNALLLGDSALYLCASSFDPTGGEQYFGPGTRLTVT.

This clone was counted a few times. The chain couples TRBV7-9 to TRBJ2-7; D gene uncertain. The ends were cut back, 5 bases at V and 3 bases at J, with 5 bases in the middle. Germline values: CDR1 SEHNR, CDR2 FQNEAQ (reference sequence). This CDR3 is built from 11 residues. CDR3 in amino acids: CASSILYEQYF. CDR3 nucleotides: TGTGCCAGCAGCATCCTCTACGAGCAGTACTTC.

V gene TRBV5-1 combines with J gene TRBJ2-3; D might be TRBD2 (6 bases). Germline loops: CDR1 SGHRS, CDR2 YFSETQ. Trimming left V 5 bases short and J 0 bases short, with 10 bases between. The CDR3 has 14 amino acids. The CDR3 DNA reads as TGCGCCAGCAGAGGAGGGCCTAGCACAGATACGCAGTATTTT. It translates to CASRGGPSTDTQYF.

This clone was observed a single time. The CDR3 sequence: CASSLASVNQLEQYF. Here the CDR3 DNA reads TGCGCCAGCAGCTTGGCTAGCGTTAATCAACTCGAGCAGTACTTC. This sequence joins TRBV5-1 and TRBJ2-7; weak D call: TRBD2 (6 bases). Germline V gene sequence: CDR1 SGHRS, CDR2 YFSETQ. CDR3 length equals 15 residues. The V gene lost 0 bases and the J gene lost 6 bases, with 16 bases spanning the gap.

The rearrangement links TRBV11-2 to TRBJ1-5; 8 bases are shared with TRBD1. This CDR3 contains 15 residues. Losses at the gene ends were 5 bases for V and 5 bases for J; bases not matched to a gene: 8. The germline V gene has CDR1 SGHAT and CDR2 FQNNGV. The CDR3 loop is CASSLAPTGDQPQHF. CDR3 DNA sequence: TGTGCCAGCAGCCTAGCCCCGACAGGGGATCAGCCCCAGCATTTT.

The rearrangement joins TRBV19 to TRBJ2-1; the match to TRBD2 covers 8 bases. CDR3 size: 18 residues. From germline, CDR1 is LNHDA and CDR2 SQIVND (reference sequence). The V segment lost 6 bases and the J segment 2 bases; nucleotides outside the gene matches: 15. In DNA form, the CDR3 reads TGTGCCAGTAGCCCAAGACCCCCTCCAGCGGGAGCCTACAATGAGCAGTTCTTC. Translation: CASSPRPPPAGAYNEQFF.

The V gene is TRBV27, the J gene TRBJ2-7; D might be TRBD1 (6 bases). CDR3 length equals 15 residues. V was pared by 6 bases and J by 2 bases, with 17 bases between. Germline CDR1 is MNHEY and CDR2 is SMNVEV (reference sequence). CDR3 protein: CASRPWGQRAYEQYF. DNA of the CDR3: TGTGCCAGCAGACCGTGGGGACAACGAGCCTACGAGCAGTACTTC.

The rearrangement links TRBV5-4 to TRBJ2-1, with 10 bases aligning to TRBD2. The CDR3 is 15 residues long. Germline V gene data show CDR1 as SGHNT and CDR2 as YYREEE (reference sequence). V gave up 3 bases and J gave up 6 bases; unmatched junction bases: 6. In DNA, the CDR3 is TGTGCCAGCAGCTCCGGACTAGCGGAACTCAATGAGCAGTTCTTC. This translates into CASSSGLAELNEQFF.

This sequence joins TRBV11-2 and TRBJ2-5, with 9 bases lining up with TRBD2. This CDR3 has 16 residues. CDR1 SGHAT and CDR2 FQNNGV come from the germline V gene. With V trimmed by 3 bases and J by 5 bases, 10 bases remained unmatched. CDR3 nucleotide sequence: TGTGCCAGCAGCTTCCTAAGGCGGGAGGGAGGGGAGACCCAGTACTTC. Amino acids: CASSFLRREGGETQYF.

The chain carries TRBV28 and TRBJ1-3, with a tentative D call TRBD1 (5 bases). V was pared by 1 base and J by 0 bases, with 10 bases between. Germline values: CDR1 MDHEN, CDR2 SYDVKM. The length of the CDR3 is 16 residues. CDR3: CASSLFRGGSGNTIYF. The CDR3 DNA reads as TGTGCCAGCAGTTTATTCCGGGGGGGCTCTGGAAACACCATATATTTT.

The chain couples TRBV6-5 to TRBJ2-7; tentative D call: TRBD1 (6 bases). Germline V gene sequence: CDR1 MNHEY, CDR2 SVGAGI. The CDR3 totals 14 residues. The V gene lost 4 bases and the J gene lost 3 bases, with 13 bases spanning the gap. The CDR3 DNA reads TGTGCCAGCAGTTCGACAGGACCACTCTACGAGCAGTACTTC. It yields the protein CASSSTGPLYEQYF.

The chain uses TRBV5-1 and TRBJ1-5; TRBD1 is a possible D gene (6 bases). V lost 0 bases and J lost 1, with 8 bases in between. This CDR3 contains 15 residues. Germline V lookup: CDR1 SGHRS, CDR2 YFSETQ. The DNA of the CDR3 is TGCGCCAGCAGCTTGGTAGGGGGAAGCAATCAGCCCCAGCATTTT. Its protein product is CASSLVGGSNQPQHF.